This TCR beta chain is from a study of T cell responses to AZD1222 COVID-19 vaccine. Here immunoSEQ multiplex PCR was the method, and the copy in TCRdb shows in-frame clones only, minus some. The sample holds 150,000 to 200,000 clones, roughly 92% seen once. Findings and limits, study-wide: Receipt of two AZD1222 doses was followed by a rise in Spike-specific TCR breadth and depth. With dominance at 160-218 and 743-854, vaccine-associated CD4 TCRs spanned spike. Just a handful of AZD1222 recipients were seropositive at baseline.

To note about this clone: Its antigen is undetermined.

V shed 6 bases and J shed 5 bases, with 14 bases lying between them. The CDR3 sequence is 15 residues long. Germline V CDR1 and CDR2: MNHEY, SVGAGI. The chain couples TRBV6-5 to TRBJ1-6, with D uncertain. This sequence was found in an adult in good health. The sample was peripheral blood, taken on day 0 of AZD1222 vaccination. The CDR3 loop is CASRTWDTDNSPLHF. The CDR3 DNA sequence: TGTGCCAGCAGGACCTGGGATACGGATAATTCACCCCTCCACTTT.